This paragraph covers one TCR beta chain sequence. This beta chain is an unintended read in a library built for alpha chains; its size means little. The record originates from a study of spatial heterogeneity in lung cancer. Background on the study: More beta-chain than alpha-chain sequences were consistently detected. Across the raw uncorrected reads, a unique TCR and UMI combination was observed, on average, more than ten times.

The germline CDR1 and CDR2 sequences are SGDLS and YYNGEE. This CDR3 has 13 residues. Between the trimmed V and J ends, which lost 3 bases and 1 base, there was a span of 7 bases. Unique molecular identifiers, one per molecule, were present on every TCR cDNA molecule. From the 5' RACE reads, TCRdb called clonotypes with MiXCR, one entry per CDR3 protein. The table includes thousands of distinct CDR3 sequences, approximately 4.7% detected once. As for time point: sample taken at primary tumor resection. Frozen PBMC, nontumor lung or tumor provided whole RNA, which was sequenced unsorted. The chain carries TRBV9 and TRBJ1-1; perhaps TRBD1 as D (6 bases). Sequenced here: normal lung tissue next to the tumor, sampled at surgery. This TCR derives from a female donor with early-stage non-small cell lung cancer. CDR3 in DNA: TGTGCCAGCAGCGAGGACAGGAACACTGAAGCTTTCTTT. Its protein is CASSEDRNTEAFF. Supplemented by reference TRBV9 and TRBJ1-1, the full variable domain reads DSGVTQTPKHLITATGQRVTLRCSPRSGDLSVYWYQQSLDQGLQFLIQYYNGEERAKGNILERFSAQQFPDLHSELNLSSLELGDSALYFCASSEDRNTEAFFGQGTRLTVV.